This T cell receptor (beta chain) was observed in a study of blood T cell repertoires in COVID-19. Produced via immunoSEQ multiplex PCR; TCRdb's table is partial and in-frame only. Among 200,000 or so clones listed, about 87% were seen once. Categorization into cohorts depended on clinical history that participants reported. The CDR3 totals 14 residues. CDR1 is SGHTA and CDR2 is FQGNSA in the germline V gene. Trimming shortened V by 6 bases and J by 3 bases, and 14 bases separated the two germline ends. This clone was detected a few times. The specimen was PBMCs or T cells enriched from blood (not recorded which). The chain recombines TRBV7-2 with TRBJ1-1; D perhaps matches TRBD1 (5 bases). The clonotype comes from a woman aged 40-49 years with acute COVID-19. The CDR3 loop reads CASRMGGRDTEAFF. The CDR3 nucleotides are TGTGCCAGCAGAATGGGGGGACGGGACACTGAAGCTTTCTTT. The full variable domain, in which reference TRBV7-2 and TRBJ1-1 provide the parts outside the CDR3, is GAGVSQSPSNKVTEKGKDVELRCDPISGHTALYWYRQSLGQGLEFLIYFQGNSAPDKSGLPSDRFSAERTGGSVSTLTIQRTQQEDSAVYLCASRMGGRDTEAFFGQGTRLTVV.